This T cell receptor beta chain was found in a study of OX40 agonist ivuxolimab in advanced cancers. General notes on the study: Ivuxolimab, which targeted the costimulatory receptor OX40 (CD134), was an agonistic, fully human IgG2 monoclonal antibody. Intravenous ivuxolimab was administered to patients every 2 weeks at six dose levels: 0.01, 0.1, 0.3, 1.5, 3 and 10 mg/kg. Among the roughly 52 dose-escalation patients, around 19 had hepatocellular carcinoma, approximately 15 melanoma, 9 renal cell carcinoma and 9 head and neck cancer. In the dose-escalation cohort, more than 75% of patients were male, and the mean age was approximately 60 years, with a range of about 23 to 90. Prior anti-PD-1, anti-PD-L1 or anti-CTLA-4 therapy was permitted, and 40% of dose-escalation patients had received checkpoint inhibitors. Partial responses occurred in three dose-escalation patients, of whom one had hepatocellular carcinoma and two had cutaneous melanoma. Peripheral TCRbeta sequencing was intended to test whether TCR sequence diversity was altered and clonal T-cell expansion was caused by ivuxolimab. The paper describes the monotherapy dose-escalation part (N = 52 patients) of the phase I trial of ivuxolimab.

Overall results and qualifications from the work: In partial responders in the 0.1-3.0 mg/kg groups, normalized peripheral clonal expansion was found to be among the lowest, especially among CD8+ T cells. Antigen specificity was not determined for the clonally expanded peripheral T cells. At doses from 0.1 to 3.0 mg/kg, clonal expansion was seen in both CD4+ and CD8+ blood T cells between baseline and week 6. Low levels of normalized T-cell clonal expansion were also seen in some patients who did not respond. After ivuxolimab, more expanded clones were found on average in CD8+ T cells than in CD4+ T cells.

The CDR3 covers 14 residues, taking in both the cysteine and the phenylalanine. The retained sequence is limited to the CDR3, 42 bases, with the frame set at the first base. The trim is 6 bases for V and 2 bases for J, with a gap of 10 bases between the germline ends. CDR1 is given as SGHTA and CDR2 as FQGTGA, both from the germline V gene. Genomic DNA was extracted from sorted cells for sequencing of the TCRbeta CDR3 region. The immunoSEQ Assay was used to sequence the TCRbeta CDR3 regions. TCRdb took over this immuneACCESS table, retaining in-frame rearrangements with V and J assigned. Such tables are incomplete; in checked studies, under half of the missing clones stem from an unresolved V gene, and the remainder is unexplained. The sample records some 73,000 clones, about 87% of which are singletons. Of the sample, about 0.53% is held by the ten largest clones. The trial excluded patients who had a history of autoimmune disease or who were on systemic immunosuppression. Peripheral blood for TCR sequencing was collected from all dose cohorts at baseline, on cycle 4 day 1, and on cycle 7 day 1. Samples came from an open-label, multicenter, first-in-human phase I dose-escalation trial of ivuxolimab. Adults with locally advanced or metastatic melanoma, renal cell, hepatocellular, or head and neck squamous cell carcinoma were enrolled in the trial. CD4+ and CD8+ T cells were sorted separately from peripheral blood before TCR sequencing.

This clone was detected only once. What antigen it recognizes has not been identified. The sample holds no much larger clone one base away, and base qualities are not on file. This chain joins TRBV7-3 to TRBJ2-2; TRBD2 is a possible D gene, resting on 6 matching bases. The sample consisted of CD4+ or CD8+ T cells sorted from blood, taken in a trial of the OX40 agonist ivuxolimab. The clonotype was recovered from an adult with an advanced solid tumor such as melanoma, head and neck, liver or kidney cancer. The sequence in DNA is TGTGCCAGCAGGCGGGACGGAAACACCGGGGAGCTGTTTTTT. It codes for CASRRDGNTGELFF.